This TCR beta chain was documented in a study of graft-versus-host responses after intestinal transplantation. Study as a whole: Multivisceral, liver-intestinal, or isolated intestinal transplants were performed in recipients.

Sequenced by immunoSEQ multiplex PCR; TCRdb stores in-frame clones only, minus some. The table has about 4,400 clones, roughly 78% seen once. The CDR3 runs to 15 residues. V lost 1 base to trimming and J lost 2 bases, with 9 bases between them. Germline CDR1 is KGHSY and CDR2 is FQNENV. Processing of graft tissue released intraepithelial and lamina propria lymphocytes. The chain links TRBV16 to TRBJ1-3; unclear D gene. The sequences come from ileum tissue, collected 17 days after transplant. This clonotype was obtained from a human patient who received an intestinal transplant, so some T cells may come from the graft donor. For the CDR3, the DNA is TGTGCCAGCAGCCAATTAGCCTCGACTGGAAACACCATATATTTT. This encodes CASSQLASTGNTIYF.